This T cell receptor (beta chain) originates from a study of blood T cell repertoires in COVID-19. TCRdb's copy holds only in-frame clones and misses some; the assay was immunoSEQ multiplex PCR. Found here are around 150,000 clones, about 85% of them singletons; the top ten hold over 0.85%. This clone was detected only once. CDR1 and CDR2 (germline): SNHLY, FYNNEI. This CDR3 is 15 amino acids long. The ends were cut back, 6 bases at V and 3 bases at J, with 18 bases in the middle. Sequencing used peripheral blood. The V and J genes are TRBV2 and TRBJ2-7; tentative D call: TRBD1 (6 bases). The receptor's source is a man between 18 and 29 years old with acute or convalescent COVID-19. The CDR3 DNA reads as TGTGCCAGCAGGGAATACAGGGAATTAAGCTACGAGCAGTACGTC. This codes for CASREYRELSYEQYV.